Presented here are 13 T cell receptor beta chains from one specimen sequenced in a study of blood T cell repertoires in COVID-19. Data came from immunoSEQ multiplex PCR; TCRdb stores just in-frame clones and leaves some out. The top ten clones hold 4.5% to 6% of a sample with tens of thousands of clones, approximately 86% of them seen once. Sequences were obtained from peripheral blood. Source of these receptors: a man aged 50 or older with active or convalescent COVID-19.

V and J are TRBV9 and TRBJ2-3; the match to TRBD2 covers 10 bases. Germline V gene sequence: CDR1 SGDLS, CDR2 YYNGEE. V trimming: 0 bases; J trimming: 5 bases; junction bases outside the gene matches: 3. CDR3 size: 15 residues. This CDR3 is CASSVAAGGQDTQYF. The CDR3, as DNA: TGTGCCAGCAGCGTAGCAGCGGGGGGGCAAGATACGCAGTATTTT.

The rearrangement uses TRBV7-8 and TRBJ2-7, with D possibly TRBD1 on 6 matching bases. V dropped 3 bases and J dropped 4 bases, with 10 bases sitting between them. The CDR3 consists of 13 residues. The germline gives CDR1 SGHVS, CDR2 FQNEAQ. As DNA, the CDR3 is TGTGCCAGCAGCTTCAGGACAGCTTACGAGCAGTACTTC. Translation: CASSFRTAYEQYF.

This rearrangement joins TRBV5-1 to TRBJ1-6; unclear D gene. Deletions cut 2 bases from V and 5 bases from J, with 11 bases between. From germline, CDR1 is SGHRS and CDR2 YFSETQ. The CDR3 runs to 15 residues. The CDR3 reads CASSFSGPNNSPLHF. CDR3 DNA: TGCGCCAGCAGCTTTTCGGGTCCCAATAATTCACCCCTCCACTTT.

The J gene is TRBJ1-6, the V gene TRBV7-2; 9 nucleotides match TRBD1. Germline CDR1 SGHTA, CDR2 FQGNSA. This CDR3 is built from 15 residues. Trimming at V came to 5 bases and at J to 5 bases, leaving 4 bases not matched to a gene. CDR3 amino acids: CASSERTGDNSPLHF. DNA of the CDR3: TGTGCCAGCAGCGAACGGACAGGGGATAATTCACCCCTCCACTTT.

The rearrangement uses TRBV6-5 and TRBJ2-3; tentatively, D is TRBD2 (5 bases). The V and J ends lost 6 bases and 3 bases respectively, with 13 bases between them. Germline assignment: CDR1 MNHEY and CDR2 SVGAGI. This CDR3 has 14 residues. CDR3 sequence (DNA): TGTGCCAGCAGGGGGTCGGGGTGGACAGATACGCAGTATTTT. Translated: CASRGSGWTDTQYF.

The CDR3 region is CASGRQGVSYNEQFF. In DNA, the CDR3 is TGTGCCAGCGGGAGACAGGGGGTCTCCTACAATGAGCAGTTCTTC. J is TRBJ2-1 and V is TRBV7-2; 9 nucleotides agree with TRBD1. The CDR3 spans 15 residues. Germline loops: CDR1 SGHTA, CDR2 FQGNSA. V lost 8 bases and J lost 0; bases outside the gene matches: 5.

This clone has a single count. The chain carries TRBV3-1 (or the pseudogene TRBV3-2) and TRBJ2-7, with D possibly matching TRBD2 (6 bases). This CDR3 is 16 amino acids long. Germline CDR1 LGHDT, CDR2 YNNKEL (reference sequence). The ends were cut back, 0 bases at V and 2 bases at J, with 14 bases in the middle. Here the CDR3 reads CASSQDSAGPPYEQYF. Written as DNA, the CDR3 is TGTGCCAGCAGCCAAGATAGTGCGGGGCCCCCCTACGAGCAGTACTTC.

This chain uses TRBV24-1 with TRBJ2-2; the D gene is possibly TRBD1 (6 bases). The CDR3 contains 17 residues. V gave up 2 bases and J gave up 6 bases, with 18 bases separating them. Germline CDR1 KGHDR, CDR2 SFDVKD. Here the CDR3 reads CATSDSSGNQGPGELFF. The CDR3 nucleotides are TGTGCCACCAGTGATTCCTCCGGTAATCAGGGGCCCGGGGAGCTGTTTTTT.

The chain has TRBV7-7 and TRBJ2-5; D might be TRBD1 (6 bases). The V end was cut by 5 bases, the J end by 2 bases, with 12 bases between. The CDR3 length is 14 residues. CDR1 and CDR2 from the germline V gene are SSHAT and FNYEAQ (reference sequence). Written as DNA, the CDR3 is TGTGCCAGCAGCCAGGGGCAGCAGCAAGAGACCCAGTACTTC. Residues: CASSQGQQQETQYF. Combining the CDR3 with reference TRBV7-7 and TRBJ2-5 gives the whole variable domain GAGVSQSPRYKVTKRGQDVTLRCDPISSHATLYWYQQALGQGPEFLTYFNYEAQPDKSGLPSDRFSAERPEGSISTLTIQRTEQRDSAMYRCASSQGQQQETQYFGPGTRLLVL.

CDR3 bases: TGTGCCAGCAGCCAAGACGAGTCACCCCTCCACTTT. It yields the protein CASSQDESPLHF. The rearrangement joins TRBV14 to TRBJ1-6; no definite D call. Germline loops: CDR1 SGHDN, CDR2 FVKESK. The V gene lost 0 bases and the J gene lost 10 bases, with 4 bases spanning the gap. The CDR3 has 12 residues.

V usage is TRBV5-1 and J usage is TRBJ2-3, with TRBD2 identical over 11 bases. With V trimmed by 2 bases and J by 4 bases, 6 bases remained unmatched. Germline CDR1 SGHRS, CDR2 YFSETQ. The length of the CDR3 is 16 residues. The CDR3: CASSFSTSGGADTQYF. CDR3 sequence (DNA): TGCGCCAGCAGCTTTTCTACTAGCGGGGGCGCAGATACGCAGTATTTT.

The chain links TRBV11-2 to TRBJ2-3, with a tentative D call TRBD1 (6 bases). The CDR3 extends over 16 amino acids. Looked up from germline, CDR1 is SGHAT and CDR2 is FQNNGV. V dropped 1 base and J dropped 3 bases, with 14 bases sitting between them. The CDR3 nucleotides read TGTGCCAGCAGCTTAGGGGCAGGGGTGGTGACAGATACGCAGTATTTT. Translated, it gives CASSLGAGVVTDTQYF.

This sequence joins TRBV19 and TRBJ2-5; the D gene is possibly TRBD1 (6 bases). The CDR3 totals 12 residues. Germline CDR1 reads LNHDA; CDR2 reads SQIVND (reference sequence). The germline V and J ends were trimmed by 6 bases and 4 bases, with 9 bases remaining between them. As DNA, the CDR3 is TGTGCCAGTAGGGCCAGGGGAGAGACCCAGTACTTC. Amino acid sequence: CASRARGETQYF. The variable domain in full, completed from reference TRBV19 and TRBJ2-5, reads DGGITQSPKYLFRKEGQNVTLSCEQNLNHDAMYWYRQDPGQGLRLIYYSQIVNDFQKGDIAEGYSVSREKKESFPLTVTSAQKNPTAFYLCASRARGETQYFGPGTRLLVL.